This T cell receptor beta chain was recovered during a study of T cell responses to AZD1222 COVID-19 vaccine. Study results and limitations: Reportedly, nearly half the spike-specific TCRs target unmutated variant regions.

Method: immunoSEQ multiplex PCR; TCRdb's copy keeps in-frame clones and lacks some. Seen here are roughly 150,000 clones, approximately 90% observed once, and the top ten hold over 1%. Unmatched junction bases numbered 4, after V lost 1 base and J lost 6 bases. The CDR3 loop spans 15 amino acids. Per the germline V gene, CDR1 is MGHDK and CDR2 is SYGVNS. Worth noting for this clone: Its antigen is still unknown.

This chain joins TRBV25-1 and TRBJ1-1; 11 positions agree with TRBD1. The sample in question was peripheral blood, obtained 28 days after the second AZD1222 dose. The source of this sequence is an adult who received the AZD1222 COVID-19 vaccine. In DNA, the CDR3 is TGTGCCAGCAGTGAATCGGACAGGGGGCTAGCTGAAGCTTTCTTT. This codes for CASSESDRGLAEAFF.